What follows is one T cell receptor (beta chain) and its context. This record belongs to a study of CD8+ T cells in alopecia areata. The CDR3 consists of 14 residues. Trimming pared 6 bases from V and 4 bases from J, leaving 12 bases between. Germline V CDR1 and CDR2: MNHEY, SMNVEV (reference sequence). Sorted out of PBMCs were CD4+ T cells and CD8+ T cells. RNA, once extracted, was reverse transcribed into cDNA for use as the sequencing template. The protocol was immunoSEQ multiplex PCR, while the TCRdb copy is restricted to in-frame clones and leaves out a portion. The sample lists around 160,000 clones, more than 40% seen once, with less than 8% in the top ten.

The clonotype comes from a human donor with alopecia areata. The rearrangement joins TRBV27 to TRBJ1-4; TRBD1 might be the D (5 bases). The specimen sequenced was CD4+ T cells sorted from blood. CDR3 residues: CASSPRGINEKLFF. CDR3 nucleotide sequence: TGTGCCAGCAGCCCAAGGGGAATTAATGAAAAACTGTTTTTT.